This TCR beta chain stems from a study of graft-versus-host responses after intestinal transplantation. Concerning this clone: Its target is unknown.

TCRdb keeps only in-frame clones here, not all; method: immunoSEQ multiplex PCR. The sample lists around 95,000 clones; roughly 90% were seen once. V trimming: 5 bases; J trimming: 0 bases; junction bases outside the gene matches: 16. This CDR3 spans 19 amino acids. CDR1 is MNHEY and CDR2 is SMNVEV in the germline V gene (reference sequence). The V and J genes are TRBV27 and TRBJ1-2; 9 nucleotides align to TRBD1. The material was unstimulated CD4+ T cells sorted from spleen or lymph node cells, obtained before transplant. The receptor was isolated from a human donor who was the organ donor for an intestinal transplant. CDR3 DNA sequence: TGTGCCAGCAGTCTCCTACCCCCGGACAGGGGCCCTCCTAACTATGGCTACACCTTC. This sequence encodes CASSLLPPDRGPPNYGYTF.